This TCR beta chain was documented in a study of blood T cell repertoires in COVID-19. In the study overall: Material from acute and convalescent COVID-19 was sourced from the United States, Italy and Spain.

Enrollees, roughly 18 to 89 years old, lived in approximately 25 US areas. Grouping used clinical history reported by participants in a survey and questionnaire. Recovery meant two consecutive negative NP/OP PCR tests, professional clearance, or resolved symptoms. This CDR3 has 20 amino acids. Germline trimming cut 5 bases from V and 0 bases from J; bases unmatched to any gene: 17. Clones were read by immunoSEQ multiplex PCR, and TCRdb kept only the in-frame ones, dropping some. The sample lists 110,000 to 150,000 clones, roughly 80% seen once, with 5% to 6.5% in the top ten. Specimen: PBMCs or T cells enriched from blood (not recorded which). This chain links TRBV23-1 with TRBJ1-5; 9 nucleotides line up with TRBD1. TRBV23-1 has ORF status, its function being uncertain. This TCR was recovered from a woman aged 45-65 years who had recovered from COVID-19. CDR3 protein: CASSSSPVGDRDHSNQPQHF. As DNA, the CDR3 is TGCGCCAGCAGTTCATCTCCGGTTGGGGACAGGGACCATAGCAATCAGCCCCAGCATTTT.